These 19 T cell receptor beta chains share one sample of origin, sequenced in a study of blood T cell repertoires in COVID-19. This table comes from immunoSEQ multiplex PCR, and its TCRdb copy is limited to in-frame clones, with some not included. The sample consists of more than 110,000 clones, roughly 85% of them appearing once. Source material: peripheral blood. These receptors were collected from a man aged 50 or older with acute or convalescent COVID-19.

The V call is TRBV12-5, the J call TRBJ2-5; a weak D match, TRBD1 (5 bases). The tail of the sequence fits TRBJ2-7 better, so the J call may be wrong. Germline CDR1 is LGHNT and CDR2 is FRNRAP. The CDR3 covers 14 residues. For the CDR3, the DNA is TGTGCTAGTGGGGCCCCAGGGATTTACTACGAGCAGTACTTC. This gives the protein CASGAPGIYYEQYF.

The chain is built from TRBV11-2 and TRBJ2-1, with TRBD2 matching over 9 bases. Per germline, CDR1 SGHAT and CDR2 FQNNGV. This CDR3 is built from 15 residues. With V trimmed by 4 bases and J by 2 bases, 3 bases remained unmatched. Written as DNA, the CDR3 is TGTGCCAGCAGCTCGGGCGGGAGGGCCTACAATGAGCAGTTCTTC. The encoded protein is CASSSGGRAYNEQFF.

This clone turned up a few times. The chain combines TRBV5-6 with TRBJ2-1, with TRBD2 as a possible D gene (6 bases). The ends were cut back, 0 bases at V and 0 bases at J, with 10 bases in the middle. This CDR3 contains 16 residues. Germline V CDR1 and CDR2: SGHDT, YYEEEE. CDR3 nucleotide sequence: TGTGCCAGCAGCTTGGATGTCGGGAGCTCCTACAATGAGCAGTTCTTC. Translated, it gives CASSLDVGSSYNEQFF.

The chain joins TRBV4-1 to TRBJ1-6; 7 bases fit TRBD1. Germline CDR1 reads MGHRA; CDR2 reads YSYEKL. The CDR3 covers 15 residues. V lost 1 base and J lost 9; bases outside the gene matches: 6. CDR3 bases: TGCGCCAGCAGCCAAGTAGGGACAGTTCCTTCACCCCTCCACTTT. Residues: CASSQVGTVPSPLHF.

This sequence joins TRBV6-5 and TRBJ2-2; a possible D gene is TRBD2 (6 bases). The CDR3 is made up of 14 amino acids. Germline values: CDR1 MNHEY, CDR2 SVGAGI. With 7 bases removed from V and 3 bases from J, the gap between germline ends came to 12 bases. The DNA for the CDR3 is TGTGCCAGCAATCGGGAGTTCGACACCGGGGAGCTGTTTTTT. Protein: CASNREFDTGELFF.

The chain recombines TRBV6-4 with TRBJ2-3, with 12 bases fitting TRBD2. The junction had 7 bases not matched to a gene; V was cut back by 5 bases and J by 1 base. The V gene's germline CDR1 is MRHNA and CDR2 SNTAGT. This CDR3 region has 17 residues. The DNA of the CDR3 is TGTGCCAGCAGTAGACTAGCGGGAGAGATCGGCACAGATACGCAGTATTTT. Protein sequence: CASSRLAGEIGTDTQYF.

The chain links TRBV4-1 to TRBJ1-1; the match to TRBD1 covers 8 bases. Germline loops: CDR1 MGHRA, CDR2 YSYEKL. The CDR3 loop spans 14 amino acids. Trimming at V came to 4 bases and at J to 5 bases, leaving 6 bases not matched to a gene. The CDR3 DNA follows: TGCGCCAGCAGCCCAGGGGGCGGCTTGACTGAAGCTTTCTTT. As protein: CASSPGGGLTEAFF.

Here the CDR3 DNA reads TGTGCCAGCAGTTCCAACCTCGAGGGCTACACCTTC. Translation gives CASSSNLEGYTF. The chain uses TRBV6-5 and TRBJ1-2; D is uncertain. The germline gives CDR1 MNHEY, CDR2 SVGAGI. V was shortened by 4 bases and J by 8 bases, with 11 bases between the two germline ends. The CDR3 contains 12 residues.

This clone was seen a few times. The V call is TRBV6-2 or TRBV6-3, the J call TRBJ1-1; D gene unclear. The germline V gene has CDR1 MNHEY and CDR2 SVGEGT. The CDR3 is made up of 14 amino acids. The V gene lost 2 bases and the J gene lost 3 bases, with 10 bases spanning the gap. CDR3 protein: CASSYLRRHTEAFF. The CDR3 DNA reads TGTGCCAGCAGTTACCTCAGGAGGCACACTGAAGCTTTCTTT.

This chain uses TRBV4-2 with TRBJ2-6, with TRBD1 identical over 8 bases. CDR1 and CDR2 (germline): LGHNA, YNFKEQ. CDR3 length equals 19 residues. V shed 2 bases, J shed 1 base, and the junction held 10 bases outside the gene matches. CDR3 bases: TGTGCCAGCAGCCAATCCCTGACAGGGGTTGGTTCTGGGGCCAACGTCCTGACTTTC. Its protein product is CASSQSLTGVGSGANVLTF.

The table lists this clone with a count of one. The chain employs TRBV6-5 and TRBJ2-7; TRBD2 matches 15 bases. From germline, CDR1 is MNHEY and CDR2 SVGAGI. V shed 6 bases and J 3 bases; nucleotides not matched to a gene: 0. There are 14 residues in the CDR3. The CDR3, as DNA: TGTGCCAGCAGGGGACTAGCGGGGGGCTACGAGCAGTACTTC. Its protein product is CASRGLAGGYEQYF.

This CDR3 is CASSVSSGGRDEQFF. The CDR3 DNA sequence: TGTGCCAGCAGCGTATCGAGCGGGGGGAGGGATGAGCAGTTCTTC. The chain combines TRBV9 with TRBJ2-1; 9 positions match TRBD2. The CDR3 consists of 15 residues. CDR1 and CDR2 (germline): SGDLS, YYNGEE. With V trimmed by 1 base and J by 8 bases, 7 bases remained unmatched.

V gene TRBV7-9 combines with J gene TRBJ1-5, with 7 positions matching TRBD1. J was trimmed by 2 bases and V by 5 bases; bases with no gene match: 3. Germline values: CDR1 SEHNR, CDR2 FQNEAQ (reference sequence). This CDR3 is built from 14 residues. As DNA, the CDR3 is TGTGCCAGCAGCCGACAGGGAGGCAATCAGCCCCAGCATTTT. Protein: CASSRQGGNQPQHF.

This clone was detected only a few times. CDR3 region: CAISRPGQTYEQYF. CDR3 sequence (DNA): TGTGCCATCAGTCGACCGGGACAGACCTACGAGCAGTACTTC. V is TRBV10-3 and J is TRBJ2-7, with TRBD1 matching over 7 bases. Losses at the gene ends were 5 bases for V and 2 bases for J; bases not matched to a gene: 6. Looked up from germline, CDR1 is ENHRY and CDR2 is SYGVKD. CDR3 length equals 14 residues.

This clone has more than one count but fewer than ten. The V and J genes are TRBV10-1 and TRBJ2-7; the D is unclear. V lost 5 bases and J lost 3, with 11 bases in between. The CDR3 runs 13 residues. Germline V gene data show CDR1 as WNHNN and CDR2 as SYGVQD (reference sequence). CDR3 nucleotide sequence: TGCGCCAGCAGTAAGCAGGTGGACTACGAGCAGTACTTC. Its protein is CASSKQVDYEQYF.

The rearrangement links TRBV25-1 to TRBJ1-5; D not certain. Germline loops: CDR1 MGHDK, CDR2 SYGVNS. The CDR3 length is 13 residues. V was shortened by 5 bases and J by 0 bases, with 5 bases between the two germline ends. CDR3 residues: CASSQYSNQPQHF. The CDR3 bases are TGTGCCAGCAGTCAGTATAGCAATCAGCCCCAGCATTTT.

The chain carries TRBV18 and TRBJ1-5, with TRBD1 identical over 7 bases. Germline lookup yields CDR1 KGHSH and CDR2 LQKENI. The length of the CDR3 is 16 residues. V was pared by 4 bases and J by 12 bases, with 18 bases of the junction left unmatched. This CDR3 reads CASSLIQPQGQIIQHF. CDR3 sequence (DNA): TGTGCCAGCTCACTTATACAGCCCCAGGGACAGATAATCCAGCATTTT.

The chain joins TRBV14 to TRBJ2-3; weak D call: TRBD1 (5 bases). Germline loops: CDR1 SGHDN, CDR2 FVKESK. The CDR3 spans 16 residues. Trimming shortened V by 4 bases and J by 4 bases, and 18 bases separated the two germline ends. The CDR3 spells CASSPRTGLVADTQYF. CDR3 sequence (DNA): TGTGCCAGCAGCCCCCGTACAGGTCTAGTGGCAGATACGCAGTATTTT.

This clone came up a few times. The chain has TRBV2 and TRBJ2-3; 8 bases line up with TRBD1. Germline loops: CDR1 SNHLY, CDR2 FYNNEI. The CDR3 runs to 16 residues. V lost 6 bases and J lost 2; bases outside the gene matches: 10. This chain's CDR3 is CASSVDRAEYTDTQYF. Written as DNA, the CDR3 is TGTGCCAGCAGCGTGGACAGGGCGGAATACACAGATACGCAGTATTTT.